A single sample is the source of the 31 T cell receptor beta chains below, sequenced in a study of regulatory T cells in long-lasting Graves disease. Stated time point: newly diagnosed GD, antithyroid drugs for less than 3 months. PBMC-derived RNA was used for the TCR library. Through Arm-PCR of CDR3 regions and iRepertoire HTBI primers, TCR beta libraries were built. TCRdb redid the calling of the multiplex PCR reads with MiXCR, one entry per CDR3 protein. The sample has under 700,000 distinct CDR3 sequences; about 15% are singletons. The sample was also reused in another study, on T cells in Graves' hyperthyroidism and ophthalmopathy.

The source material was peripheral blood mononuclear cells (PBMCs), sampled at new diagnosis, from a patient treated with antithyroid drugs. Receptor source: a middle-aged woman with Graves disease.

This clonotype was observed a few times. CDR3 DNA: TGTGCCAGCAGTTACTCAAGGCCTCCCCGGGACACCATATATTTT. It is translated as CASSYSRPPRDTIYF. The chain couples TRBV6-9 to TRBJ1-3; D uncertain. The CDR3 covers 15 residues. Germline CDR1 MNHGY, CDR2 SVAAGI. Trimming pared 3 bases from V and 8 bases from J, leaving 17 bases between.

This clonotype came up a few times. The V call is TRBV20-1, the J call TRBJ1-6; 7 bases align to TRBD1. Germline assignment: CDR1 DFQATT and CDR2 SNEGSKA (reference sequence). CDR3 size: 16 residues. With V trimmed by 6 bases and J by 8 bases, 16 bases remained unmatched. CDR3 residues: CSARHPAGTEDSPLHF. The CDR3 DNA reads TGCAGTGCACGCCATCCGGCCGGGACAGAAGATTCACCCCTCCACTTT.

This clonotype has at least ten counts. The CDR3 reads CATVDPGTYSYEQYF. The CDR3 bases are TGTGCCACCGTGGACCCCGGGACATACTCCTACGAGCAGTACTTC. V is TRBV11-2 and J is TRBJ2-7, with a tentative D call TRBD1 (6 bases). CDR1 and CDR2 from the germline V gene are SGHAT and FQNNGV. V lost 10 bases to trimming and J lost 0 bases, with 19 bases between them. The CDR3 length is 15 residues. The whole variable domain, remainder taken from reference TRBV11-2 and TRBJ2-7, is EAGVAQSPRYKIIEKRQSVAFWCNPISGHATLYWYQQILGQGPKLLIQFQNNGVVDDSQLPKDRFSAERLKGVDSTLKIQPAKLEDSAVYLCATVDPGTYSYEQYFGPGTRLTVT.

The CDR3: CASSKIIGPYGYTF. The CDR3 nucleotides are TGTGCCAGTTCCAAGATTATAGGGCCCTATGGCTACACCTTC. This chain links TRBV19 with TRBJ1-2; D not resolved. Germline CDR1 reads LNHDA; CDR2 reads SQIVND (reference sequence). CDR3 length: 14 amino acids. Trimming took off 8 bases at V and 4 bases at J, with 17 bases between the two ends.

Many counts were recorded for this clonotype. The chain employs TRBV2 and TRBJ1-3; D unclear. Germline CDR1 and CDR2: SNHLY and FYNNEI. The CDR3 length is 12 residues. Trimming took off 5 bases at V and 15 bases at J, with 17 bases between the two ends. The CDR3 DNA follows: TGTGCCAGCAGTCGGGTGAGCTTAACTGGATATTTT. Translated: CASSRVSLTGYF.

This clonotype has a handful of counts. The genes are TRBV20-1 and TRBJ2-7; D may be TRBD2 (6 bases). Per germline, CDR1 DFQATT and CDR2 SNEGSKA (reference sequence). The CDR3 covers 15 residues. V gave up 2 bases and J gave up 7 bases, with 21 bases separating them. The CDR3 sequence is CSARPPPGTAGEQYF. The CDR3, as DNA: TGCAGTGCTAGACCCCCTCCCGGGACCGCGGGGGAGCAGTACTTC.

The V call is TRBV12-3 or TRBV12-4, the J call TRBJ1-2, with TRBD1 matching over 7 bases. V dropped 5 bases and J dropped 8; count of bases not matched to a gene: 8. The CDR3 covers 13 residues. The DNA of the CDR3 is TGTGCCAGCAGTCCTGGACAGGCCATAGGCTACACCTTC. Its translation is CASSPGQAIGYTF.

The chain joins TRBV27 to TRBJ2-7; D unresolved. This CDR3 is 16 amino acids long. V was trimmed by 5 bases and J by 0 bases, leaving 17 bases between them. The germline CDR1 and CDR2 sequences are MNHEY and SMNVEV (reference sequence). CDR3 sequence: CASSPRTLLSSYEQYF. CDR3 nucleotide sequence: TGTGCCAGCAGTCCCCGAACTTTACTGAGCTCCTACGAGCAGTACTTC.

This clonotype was detected ten times or more. CDR3 region: CASRPPGGSTEAFF. CDR3 in DNA: TGTGCCAGCAGACCCCCCGGAGGGAGCACTGAAGCTTTCTTT. The chain has TRBV11-2 and TRBJ1-1; D is unclear. Germline V gene data show CDR1 as SGHAT and CDR2 as FQNNGV. Trimming took off 6 bases at V and 4 bases at J, with 15 bases between the two ends. The CDR3 is made up of 14 amino acids.

In this sample, this clonotype turned up many times. This chain joins TRBV6-1 and TRBJ1-1, with TRBD1 as a possible D gene (5 bases). The CDR3 spans 14 residues. Germline-derived CDR1 and CDR2 are MNHNS and SASEGT. Trimming stripped 3 bases from V and 7 bases from J, with 15 bases between. In DNA form, the CDR3 reads TGTGCCAGCAGTGACATGCCCGGACACGGTGAAGCTTTCTTT. Protein: CASSDMPGHGEAFF.

This clonotype has at least ten counts. The chain joins TRBV11-3 to TRBJ2-4; D call uncertain. V was pared by 2 bases and J by 5 bases, with 7 bases between. CDR1 and CDR2 from the germline V gene are SGHNT and YENEEA. CDR3 length: 13 amino acids. CDR3 protein: CASSLLGENIQYF. In DNA, the CDR3 is TGTGCCAGCAGCTTACTCGGAGAAAACATTCAGTACTTC.

The table lists this clonotype with many counts. This chain joins TRBV5-1 and TRBJ1-1; no definite D call. V was trimmed by 0 bases and J by 3 bases, leaving 12 bases between them. This CDR3 has 15 residues. Germline lookup yields CDR1 SGHRS and CDR2 YFSETQ. CDR3 protein: CASSLGNPGDTEAFF. The CDR3 DNA follows: TGCGCCAGCAGCTTGGGGAACCCTGGGGACACTGAAGCTTTCTTT.

Points on this clonotype: A much larger clone lies a single base off, so this may be a read error. The chain employs TRBV6-2 or TRBV6-3 and TRBJ1-6, with D unresolved. The V end lost 8 bases, the J end lost 12 bases, and 23 bases lay between the germline ends. The CDR3 consists of 15 residues. Germline V gives CDR1 MNHEY, CDR2 SVGEGT. CDR3: CASGAVPGTVGPLHF. The DNA of the CDR3 is TGTGCCAGCGGTGCGGTTCCGGGAACTGTGGGACCCCTCCACTTT.

This clonotype was counted between two and nine times. CDR3 in amino acids: CASRAAGSSQSPLHF. CDR3 nucleotides: TGTGCCAGCCGTGCCGCGGGGTCTTCACAATCACCCCTCCACTTT. V is TRBV27 and J is TRBJ1-6; no clear D gene. The V end lost 8 bases, the J end lost 10 bases, and 21 bases lay between the germline ends. Germline CDR1 and CDR2: MNHEY and SMNVEV (reference sequence). The CDR3 has 15 amino acids.

This clonotype was counted ten times or more. V usage is TRBV2 and J usage is TRBJ2-5; unclear D gene. Germline V gene lookup returns CDR1 SNHLY and CDR2 FYNNEI. The length of the CDR3 is 11 residues. V was trimmed by 3 bases and J by 4 bases, leaving 3 bases between them. This CDR3 is CASSDGETQYF. Here the CDR3 DNA reads TGTGCCAGCAGTGACGGAGAGACCCAGTACTTC.

Comments on this clonotype: A much more abundant neighbour one base away suggests this may be a read error. This chain uses TRBV12-3 or TRBV12-4 with TRBJ1-5, with D unresolved. The CDR3 sequence is 14 residues long. Trimming left V 3 bases short and J 2 bases short, with 8 bases between. The CDR3 nucleotides read TGTGCCAGCAGTTTCGGGCATGGCAATCAGCCCCAGCATTTT. Its protein product is CASSFGHGNQPQHF.

This clonotype has a single count. The chain recombines TRBV10-3 with TRBJ1-2; 7 bases agree with TRBD1. J gave up 9 bases and V 5 bases, and 6 bases lay outside the gene matches. This CDR3 is 12 amino acids long. Germline V gives CDR1 ENHRY, CDR2 SYGVKD. In DNA, the CDR3 is TGTGCCATCAGTAAACAGGGGTTTAGCTACACCTTC. Translating it yields CAISKQGFSYTF.

The chain links TRBV7-2 to TRBJ2-7; D is perhaps TRBD1 or TRBD2 (5 bases each). Trimming cost V 3 bases and J 3 bases, with 12 bases left between them. The germline CDR1 and CDR2 sequences are SGHTA and FQGNSA. The CDR3 runs 14 residues. This CDR3 is CASSFGTLGYEQYF. CDR3 in DNA: TGTGCCAGCAGCTTCGGGACCCTAGGCTACGAGCAGTACTTC.

In its sample, this clonotype was seen many times. V and J are TRBV2 and TRBJ2-5; 8 bases map to TRBD1. The CDR3 is made up of 14 amino acids. The V gene's germline CDR1 is SNHLY and CDR2 FYNNEI. The V gene end was trimmed by 3 bases and the J gene end by 2 bases; junction bases not matched to a gene: 2. The CDR3 DNA reads as TGTGCCAGCAGTGATAGGACAGGGCAAGAGACCCAGTACTTC. Protein product: CASSDRTGQETQYF. Full variable domain (outside the CDR3, taken from reference TRBV2 and TRBJ2-5): EPEVTQTPSHQVTQMGQEVILRCVPISNHLYFYWYRQILGQKVEFLVSFYNNEISEKSEIFDDQFSVERPDGSNFTLKIRSTKLEDSAMYFCASSDRTGQETQYFGPGTRLLVL.

This clonotype was detected many times. V and J are TRBV19 and TRBJ1-4; 7 bases are a match to TRBD1. V gave up 9 bases and J gave up 5 bases; unmatched junction bases: 3. This CDR3 has 12 amino acids. Germline assignment: CDR1 LNHDA and CDR2 SQIVND (reference sequence). CDR3 region: CASGTVNEKLFF. The CDR3 DNA is TGTGCCAGCGGGACAGTCAATGAAAAACTGTTTTTT.

This clonotype was seen many times. CDR3 loop: CASSPGVAGNTIYF. The CDR3 nucleotides are TGTGCCAGCAGCCCGGGGGTAGCTGGAAACACCATATATTTT. The chain combines TRBV11-2 with TRBJ1-3; tentative D call: TRBD1 (5 bases). Deletions cut 5 bases from V and 2 bases from J, with 10 bases between. CDR1 is SGHAT and CDR2 is FQNNGV in the germline V gene. The CDR3 contains 14 residues.

This clonotype was seen ten or more times. The chain carries TRBV20-1 and TRBJ1-1; D possibly corresponds to TRBD1 (5 bases). The CDR3 runs to 15 residues. V was pared by 2 bases and J by 4 bases, with 17 bases between. CDR1 DFQATT and CDR2 SNEGSKA come from the germline V gene (reference sequence). CDR3 DNA: TGCAGTGCTAGAAGTGGCTTCAGGGAGAGCACTGAAGCTTTCTTT. Amino acid sequence: CSARSGFRESTEAFF.

This clonotype was counted only a few times. The gene calls are TRBV6-1 and TRBJ1-1; D uncertain. The ends were cut back, 11 bases at V and 3 bases at J, with 16 bases in the middle. The length of the CDR3 is 13 residues. Germline CDR1 MNHNS, CDR2 SASEGT. The CDR3 region is CAGSPSLHTEAFF. CDR3 bases: TGTGCCGGCTCGCCCAGCTTACACACTGAAGCTTTCTTT.

The table lists this clonotype with many counts. V usage is TRBV20-1 and J usage is TRBJ2-3, with D maybe TRBD2 (6 bases). The V end lost 3 bases, the J end lost 0 bases, and 16 bases lay between the germline ends. This CDR3 is built from 16 residues. CDR1 is DFQATT and CDR2 is SNEGSKA in the germline V gene (reference sequence). The CDR3 sequence is CSASVPGSASTDTQYF. DNA for the CDR3: TGCAGTGCTAGTGTACCCGGGAGTGCTAGCACAGATACGCAGTATTTT.

At least ten counts were recorded for this clonotype. V gene TRBV7-2 combines with J gene TRBJ2-2; the D gene is possibly TRBD1 (6 bases). Germline CDR1 is SGHTA and CDR2 is FQGNSA. Deletions cut 6 bases from V and 4 bases from J, with 12 bases between. The CDR3 contains 14 residues. For the CDR3, the DNA is TGTGCCAGCAGGACCGGGACATTCACCGGGGAGCTGTTTTTT. Residues: CASRTGTFTGELFF.

Of note for this clonotype: The junction and the germline gene differ at one end; a read error may be behind it. V gene TRBV27 combines with J gene TRBJ1-1; D not resolved. From germline, CDR1 is MNHEY and CDR2 SMNVEV (reference sequence). There are 13 residues in the CDR3. This chain's CDR3 is CASSLPLGVQEVF. CDR3 DNA: TGTGCCAGCAGTTTACCGTTAGGAGTGCAAGAGGTCTTT.

This clonotype was seen only a few times. This sequence joins TRBV10-3 and TRBJ1-6; D is perhaps TRBD1 (5 bases). The V end lost 6 bases, the J end lost 8 bases, and 14 bases lay between the germline ends. Germline CDR1 and CDR2: ENHRY and SYGVKD. This CDR3 is 14 amino acids long. CDR3 nucleotides: TGTGCCATCAGGGGGGACGGCTTCTATTCACCCCTCCACTTT. Protein: CAIRGDGFYSPLHF.

Comment on this clonotype: The DNA is left out, because the CDR3 cannot be placed on it with certainty; the CDR3 is given as TCRdb lists it. The genes are TRBV28 and TRBJ1-3; TRBD1, the D gene given by the table, was not confirmed from the DNA. The CDR3 sequence runs 22 residues, both termini included. Germline V CDR1 and CDR2: MDHEN, SYDVKM. The CDR3 is CASSYIPGGTYEQYFGPNTIYF.

The V and J genes are TRBV19 and TRBJ2-7, with a weak D call TRBD2 (5 bases). Germline CDR1 is LNHDA and CDR2 is SQIVND (reference sequence). The CDR3 consists of 14 residues. V gave up 9 bases and J gave up 6 bases, with 21 bases separating them. The CDR3 nucleotides read TGTGCCAGGTCGAGGGCGCCGGGAAGGTCCGAGCAGTACTTC. This gives the protein CARSRAPGRSEQYF. The full variable domain, rest sourced from reference TRBV19 and TRBJ2-7, is DGGITQSPKYLFRKEGQNVTLSCEQNLNHDAMYWYRQDPGQGLRLIYYSQIVNDFQKGDIAEGYSVSREKKESFPLTVTSAQKNPTAFYLCARSRAPGRSEQYFGPGTRLTVT.

This chain connects TRBV7-2 to TRBJ2-2, with unresolved D. V was trimmed by 1 base and J by 5 bases, leaving 20 bases between them. The V gene's germline CDR1 is SGHTA and CDR2 FQGNSA. This CDR3 contains 18 residues. This CDR3 reads CASSLVLDVAAGTGELFF. The CDR3 DNA follows: TGTGCCAGCAGCTTAGTTCTGGATGTAGCCGCAGGAACCGGGGAGCTGTTTTTT.

This clonotype was seen only a few times. The CDR3 is CASSQDPANTDTQYF. The CDR3 coding sequence is TGTGCCAGCAGCCAAGATCCCGCCAACACAGATACGCAGTATTTT. The V gene is TRBV3-1, the J gene TRBJ2-3; no firm D call. In germline, CDR1 is LGHDT, CDR2 YNNKEL (reference sequence). This CDR3 contains 15 residues. Trimming pared 0 bases from V and 2 bases from J, leaving 9 bases between.